These T cell receptor beta chains were read from a single sample in a study of cytomegalovirus exposure and HLA in healthy donors. The assay was immunoSEQ multiplex PCR, and TCRdb's table has in-frame clones only and misses some. The sample has approximately 110,000 clones; around 78% are singletons. What was sequenced was PBMCs. Receptor source: a man between 60 and 70 years old in good health and CMV-seropositive. CDR3s include the opening cysteine and the closing phenylalanine or tryptophan. D genes are given only for firm matches. Some rows mark clone size as missing; the rest say once, few, many or name a class of expanded clone.

clone_size,d_call,j_call,v_call,cdr3_nt,cdr3_aa
-,-,TRBJ1-6,TRBV28,TGTGCCAGCACCCCCGGAGGGAAGTACGATTCACCCCTCCACTTT,CASTPGGKYDSPLHF
-,TRBD2,TRBJ2-3,TRBV4-1,TGCGCCAGCAGCCAACCTAGCGGGGGGGAGAGAAATACGCAGTATTTT,CASSQPSGGERNTQYF
-,-,TRBJ2-5,TRBV30,TGTGCCTGGAGTGTCGGGACACAAGAGACCCAGTACTTC,CAWSVGTQETQYF
few,-,TRBJ1-3,TRBV15,TGTGCCACCAGCAGGACAGGCTCTGGAAACACCATATATTTT,CATSRTGSGNTIYF
-,-,TRBJ1-4,TRBV5-1,TGCGCCAGCAGCTTGGGGGCTCACAATGAAAAACTGTTTTTT,CASSLGAHNEKLFF
-,-,TRBJ1-2,TRBV10-3,TGTGCCGCCAGCGGGGGGGGAGCTAACTATGGCTACACCTTC,CAASGGGANYGYTF
-,-,TRBJ1-1,TRBV29-1,TGCAGCGCCTGCGGGGAGGACACTGAAGCTTTCTTT,CSACGEDTEAFF
-,-,TRBJ2-7,TRBV10-3,TGTGCCATCAGTGAGGGGGGGGCCGGGGGCGAGCAGTACTTC,CAISEGGAGGEQYF
-,-,TRBJ2-5,TRBV5-1,TGCGCCAGCAGCGTTAGCGGATTCCAAGAGACCCAGTACTTC,CASSVSGFQETQYF
-,-,TRBJ2-7,TRBV6-5,TGTGCCAGCAGTAGATACGTGGGGAGCTACGAGCAGTACTTC,CASSRYVGSYEQYF
-,TRBD1,TRBJ1-2,TRBV4-1,TGCGCCAGCAGCCAAGGACAGGGGACCGCTAACTATGGCTACACCTTC,CASSQGQGTANYGYTF
-,-,TRBJ2-1,TRBV7-8,TGTGCCAGCAGCTTTGACAGAAGCTCCTACAATGAGCAGTTCTTC,CASSFDRSSYNEQFF
-,TRBD1,TRBJ2-5,TRBV28,TGTGCCAGCAGTTTTGGGACAGGTGTCCAAGAGGCCCAGTACTTC,CASSFGTGVQEAQYF
once,-,TRBJ2-5,TRBV5-1,TGCGCCAGCAGCTTGAGAGACAACCAAGAGACCCAGTACTTC,CASSLRDNQETQYF
few,TRBD1,TRBJ2-4,TRBV5-4,TGTGCCAGCAGCACGAACAGGGGCCGAGAGAACATTCAGTACTTC,CASSTNRGRENIQYF
-,-,TRBJ1-5,TRBV5-5,TGTGCCAGCAGTTATAAAGACACTCAGCCCCAGCATTTT,CASSYKDTQPQHF
few,TRBD2,TRBJ2-3,TRBV5-1,TGCGCCAGCAGCTTCGTCGCGGGGGGGCAGATAGATACGCAGTATTTT,CASSFVAGGQIDTQYF
few,TRBD1,TRBJ2-7,TRBV6-1,TGTGCCAGCAGTGGGGGACAGCGTATCTTCGAGCAGTACTTC,CASSGGQRIFEQYF
-,TRBD1,TRBJ2-5,TRBV19,TGTGCCAGTGACAGGGGGGAGACCCAGTACTTC,CASDRGETQYF
-,TRBD2,TRBJ2-5,TRBV5-4,TGTGCCAGCAGCCGACTAGCGGGGGGAGAGACCCAGTACTTC,CASSRLAGGETQYF
-,TRBD1,TRBJ2-7,TRBV6-5,TGTGCCAGCAGTTGGACTCGGAGACAGGGCTACGAGCAGTACTTC,CASSWTRRQGYEQYF
-,-,TRBJ2-6,TRBV28,TGTGCCAGCAGCCCCTGGACAGCCAACTCTGGGGCCAACGTCCTGACTTTC,CASSPWTANSGANVLTF
-,-,TRBJ2-7,TRBV10-3,TGTGCCATCAGTGAGGCAGGGGCCCCTAGCTACGAGCAGTACTTC,CAISEAGAPSYEQYF
-,-,TRBJ2-2,TRBV2,TGTGCCAGCAGCCCTCAGGGTTGGGACACCGGGGAGCTGTTTTTT,CASSPQGWDTGELFF
few,-,TRBJ1-1,TRBV5-1,TGCGCCAGCAGCCCCTCTAGGGGGGGCGTTGAAGCTTTCTTT,CASSPSRGGVEAFF
-,-,TRBJ2-1,TRBV19,TGTGCCAGTAGTCCGAACTCTATTGGAGTTGAGCAGTTCTTC,CASSPNSIGVEQFF
few,-,TRBJ2-3,TRBV5-1,TGCGCCAGCAGCTTGATGGGGCACACAGATACGCAGTATTTT,CASSLMGHTDTQYF
-,-,TRBJ1-5,TRBV9,TGTGCCAGCAGCGTAGGTACTCAAGATCAGCCCCAGCATTTT,CASSVGTQDQPQHF
-,-,TRBJ2-1,TRBV6-1,TGTGCCAGCAGTGCAAGGACATACTCCTACAATGAGCAGTTCTTC,CASSARTYSYNEQFF
-,-,TRBJ2-3,TRBV5-1,TGCGCCAGCAGCCGACAGAACCCTAGCACAGATACGCAGTATTTT,CASSRQNPSTDTQYF
-,-,TRBJ1-1,TRBV2,TGTGCCAGCAAGGGAGATGGGAGCACTGAAGCTTTCTTT,CASKGDGSTEAFF
-,-,TRBJ1-3,TRBV4-1,TGCGCCAGCAGCCAACCCCTGCGGGGGAACGGAAACACCATATATTTT,CASSQPLRGNGNTIYF
-,-,TRBJ2-2,TRBV28,TGTGCCAGCAGTTTCCAGACCGGGGAGCTGTTTTTT,CASSFQTGELFF
-,TRBD1,TRBJ2-7,TRBV11-2,TGTGCCAGCAGGAACAACAGGGGACCCTCCTACGAGCAGTACTTC,CASRNNRGPSYEQYF
-,-,TRBJ2-3,TRBV2,TGTGCCAGCAGTGGCGAAACGAGCACAGATACGCAGTATTTT,CASSGETSTDTQYF
few,-,TRBJ1-2,TRBV28,TGTGCCAGCAGTCCCCCTCTCTTATCATACGCAGGAAGAGGCTACACCTTC,CASSPPLLSYAGRGYTF
-,TRBD1,TRBJ2-5,TRBV4-1,TGCGCCAGCAGCCCCGGGACAGGGGGTTTGTCCCAGTACTTC,CASSPGTGGLSQYF
-,TRBD1,TRBJ1-3,TRBV30,TGTGCCTGGACCACGGGACAGATATCTGGAAACACCATATATTTT,CAWTTGQISGNTIYF
few,TRBD1,TRBJ1-1,TRBV6-5,TGTGCCAGCAGTTACCAGGGGGACGACACTGAAGCTTTCTTT,CASSYQGDDTEAFF
-,TRBD1,TRBJ1-3,TRBV9,TGTGCCAGCAGCCCATTAGGACAGGGTCGTTCTGGAAACACCATATATTTT,CASSPLGQGRSGNTIYF